The 11 T cell receptor beta chains presented below share a single source sample, sequenced in a study of shared clonotypes between healthy human individuals. Generated by immunoSEQ multiplex PCR, the TCRdb table keeps only in-frame clones and is missing some. The sample contains approximately 2,000,000 clones, around 92% of which appear only once. The sequenced sample was naive CD4+ T cells from PBMCs. The subset denotes: CD45RA+ positively selected. These TCRs come from a man aged 18 to 30 in good health. Some clones in this sample may be carry-over from other donors' samples.

This chain connects TRBV18 to TRBJ1-4; no firm D call. The CDR3 has 15 amino acids. Trimming stripped 2 bases from V and 8 bases from J, with 15 bases between. CDR1 KGHSH and CDR2 LQKENI come from the germline V gene. The CDR3 sequence: CASSPVGGAGEKLFF. The CDR3 nucleotides are TGTGCCAGCTCACCAGTCGGAGGAGCGGGGGAAAAACTGTTTTTT.

The rearrangement links TRBV18 to TRBJ1-2, with D unresolved. CDR1 KGHSH and CDR2 LQKENI come from the germline V gene. The CDR3 is 13 residues long. V was trimmed by 3 bases and J by 5 bases, leaving 10 bases between them. CDR3 nucleotides: TGTGCCAGCTCACCGTTGGGCGGGTATGGCTACACCTTC. This gives the protein CASSPLGGYGYTF.

Points on this clone: Other DNA sequences in the same sample also yield this CDR3. The chain joins TRBV5-1 to TRBJ1-5, with a weak D call TRBD1 (5 bases). Germline assignment: CDR1 SGHRS and CDR2 YFSETQ. Trimming shortened V by 0 bases and J by 1 base, and 8 bases separated the two germline ends. This CDR3 comprises 15 residues. CDR3 amino acids: CASSLATGSNQPQHF. Written as DNA, the CDR3 is TGCGCCAGCAGCTTGGCCACAGGAAGCAATCAGCCCCAGCATTTT.

Notes on this clone: In the same sample, other DNA sequences code for this CDR3. This sequence joins TRBV2 and TRBJ2-5, with D possibly matching TRBD2 (5 bases). The CDR3 sequence is 14 residues long. The V gene lost 4 bases and the J gene lost 1 base, with 10 bases spanning the gap. Per the germline V gene, CDR1 is SNHLY and CDR2 is FYNNEI. In DNA form, the CDR3 reads TGTGCCAGCAGTGTTGAGGGCTTCCAAGAGACCCAGTACTTC. It translates to CASSVEGFQETQYF. The whole variable domain, filled in from reference TRBV2 and TRBJ2-5, reads EPEVTQTPSHQVTQMGQEVILRCVPISNHLYFYWYRQILGQKVEFLVSFYNNEISEKSEIFDDQFSVERPDGSNFTLKIRSTKLEDSAMYFCASSVEGFQETQYFGPGTRLLVL.

J is TRBJ2-5 and V is TRBV7-8; the D gene is possibly TRBD2 (7 bases). CDR3 length: 15 amino acids. CDR1 SGHVS and CDR2 FQNEAQ come from the germline V gene. Trimming shortened V by 4 bases and J by 3 bases, and 15 bases separated the two germline ends. CDR3 nucleotide sequence: TGTGCCAGCAGCTGGGGGGGCGGGACGGAAGAGACCCAGTACTTC. Translating gives CASSWGGGTEETQYF. Looking up the rest from reference TRBV7-8 and TRBJ2-5 gives the full variable domain: GAGVSQSPRYKVAKRGQDVALRCDPISGHVSLFWYQQALGQGPEFLTYFQNEAQLDKSGLPSDRFFAERPEGSVSTLKIQRTQQEDSAVYLCASSWGGGTEETQYFGPGTRLLVL.

This clone has only a few counts. The sample holds other DNA sequences that translate to the same CDR3. This chain connects TRBV27 to TRBJ2-5, with D possibly matching TRBD1 (6 bases). This CDR3 has 12 amino acids. CDR1 MNHEY and CDR2 SMNVEV come from the germline V gene (reference sequence). V was trimmed by 2 bases and J by 5 bases, leaving 6 bases between them. The CDR3 loop is CASSLRGETQYF. The CDR3 bases are TGTGCCAGCAGTTTAAGGGGGGAGACCCAGTACTTC.

This chain uses TRBV19 with TRBJ2-7; 7 nucleotides match TRBD1. V was pared by 6 bases and J by 0 bases, with 5 bases of the junction left unmatched. Germline V CDR1 and CDR2: LNHDA, SQIVND (reference sequence). The CDR3 extends over 14 amino acids. The CDR3 loop reads CASRRGTDSYEQYF. In DNA form, the CDR3 reads TGTGCCAGTAGGAGGGGGACAGACTCCTACGAGCAGTACTTC.

As for this clone: The sample holds other DNA sequences that translate to the same CDR3. The V call is TRBV29-1, the J call TRBJ2-7; D gene ambiguous. This CDR3 contains 11 residues. V was trimmed by 4 bases and J by 2 bases, leaving 6 bases between them. From germline, CDR1 is SQVTM and CDR2 ANQGSEA. CDR3 in amino acids: CSVGRAYEQYF. Here the CDR3 DNA reads TGCAGCGTTGGTAGGGCCTACGAGCAGTACTTC.

In DNA form, the CDR3 reads TGTGCCAGCAGCTTGGTCTTTTCGGTTGAAGCTTTCTTT. Its translation is CASSLVFSVEAFF. The chain combines TRBV5-6 with TRBJ1-1; D is undetermined. The V end lost 0 bases, the J end lost 7 bases, and 10 bases lay between the germline ends. The length of the CDR3 is 13 residues. Germline CDR1 reads SGHDT; CDR2 reads YYEEEE.

This clone occurred a few times. One base away lies a much larger clone, so this may be a sequencing read error. Other DNA sequences in the sample encode the same CDR3. The chain carries TRBV28 and TRBJ1-1; unclear D gene. V dropped 6 bases and J dropped 1 base, with 9 bases sitting between them. CDR3 size: 13 residues. Germline values: CDR1 MDHEN, CDR2 SYDVKM. CDR3 sequence (DNA): TGTGCCAGCAGCTTGGACGGGAACACTGAAGCTTTCTTT. It specifies CASSLDGNTEAFF.

A word on this clone: Within the sample, other DNA sequences also encode this same CDR3. This sequence joins TRBV9 and TRBJ1-1; D not resolved. CDR1 and CDR2 (germline): SGDLS, YYNGEE. The CDR3 runs to 14 residues. V was cut by 0 bases and J by 0 bases, with 6 bases left in between. The CDR3 sequence is CASSVAGMNTEAFF. The CDR3 DNA is TGTGCCAGCAGCGTAGCCGGTATGAACACTGAAGCTTTCTTT.